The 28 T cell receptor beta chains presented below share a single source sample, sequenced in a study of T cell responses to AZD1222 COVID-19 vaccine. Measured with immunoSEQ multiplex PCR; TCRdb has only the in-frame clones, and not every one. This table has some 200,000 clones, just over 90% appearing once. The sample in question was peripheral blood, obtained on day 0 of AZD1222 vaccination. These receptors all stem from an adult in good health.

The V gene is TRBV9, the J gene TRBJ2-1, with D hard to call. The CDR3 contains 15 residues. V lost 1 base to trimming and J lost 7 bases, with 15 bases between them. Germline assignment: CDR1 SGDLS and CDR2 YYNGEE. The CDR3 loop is CASSVYQELRNEQFF. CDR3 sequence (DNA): TGTGCCAGCAGCGTATACCAAGAGTTGAGAAATGAGCAGTTCTTC.

This CDR3 is CSASGPVDGYTF. In nucleotides, the CDR3 is TGCAGTGCTAGTGGGCCAGTGGATGGCTACACCTTC. The chain employs TRBV20-1 and TRBJ1-2; no firm D call. Germline CDR1 reads DFQATT; CDR2 reads SNEGSKA (reference sequence). The V end was cut by 3 bases, the J end by 6 bases, with 11 bases between. This CDR3 region has 12 residues.

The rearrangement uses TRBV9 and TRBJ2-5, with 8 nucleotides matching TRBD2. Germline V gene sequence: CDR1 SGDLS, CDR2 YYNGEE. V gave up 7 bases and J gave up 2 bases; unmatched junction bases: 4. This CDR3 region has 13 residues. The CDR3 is CASATSGQETQYF. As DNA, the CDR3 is TGTGCCAGCGCTACTAGCGGACAAGAGACCCAGTACTTC.

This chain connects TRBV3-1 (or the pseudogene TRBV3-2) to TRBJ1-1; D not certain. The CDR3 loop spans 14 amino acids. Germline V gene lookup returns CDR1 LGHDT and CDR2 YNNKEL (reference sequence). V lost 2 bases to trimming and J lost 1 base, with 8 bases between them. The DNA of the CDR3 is TGTGCCAGCAGCCAAAGGACCGCGAACACTGAAGCTTTCTTT. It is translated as CASSQRTANTEAFF.

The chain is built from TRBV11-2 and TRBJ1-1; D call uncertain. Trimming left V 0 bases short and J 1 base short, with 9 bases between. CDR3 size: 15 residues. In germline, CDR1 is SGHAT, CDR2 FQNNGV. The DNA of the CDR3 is TGTGCCAGCAGCTTAGAGGGCAGCGGGAACACTGAAGCTTTCTTT. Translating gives CASSLEGSGNTEAFF. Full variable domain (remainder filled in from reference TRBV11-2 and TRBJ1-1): EAGVAQSPRYKIIEKRQSVAFWCNPISGHATLYWYQQILGQGPKLLIQFQNNGVVDDSQLPKDRFSAERLKGVDSTLKIQPAKLEDSAVYLCASSLEGSGNTEAFFGQGTRLTVV.

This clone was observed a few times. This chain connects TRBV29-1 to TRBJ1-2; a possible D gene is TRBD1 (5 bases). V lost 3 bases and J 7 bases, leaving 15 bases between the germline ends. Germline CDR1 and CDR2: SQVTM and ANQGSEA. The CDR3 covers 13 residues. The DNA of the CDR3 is TGCAGCGTTGATCCCGCCAGGGCGTCTGGCTACACCTTC. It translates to CSVDPARASGYTF.

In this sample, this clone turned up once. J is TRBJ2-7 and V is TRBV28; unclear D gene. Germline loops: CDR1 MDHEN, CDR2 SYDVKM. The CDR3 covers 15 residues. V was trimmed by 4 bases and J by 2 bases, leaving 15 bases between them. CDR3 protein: CASSSAASFTYEQYF. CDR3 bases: TGTGCCAGCAGTTCGGCGGCGAGCTTCACCTACGAGCAGTACTTC.

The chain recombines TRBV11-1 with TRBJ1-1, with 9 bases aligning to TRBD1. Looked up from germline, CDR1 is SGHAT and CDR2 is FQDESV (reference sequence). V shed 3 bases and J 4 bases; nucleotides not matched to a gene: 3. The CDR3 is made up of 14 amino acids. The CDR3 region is CASSFDRGATEAFF. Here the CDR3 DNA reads TGTGCCAGCAGCTTCGACAGGGGGGCCACTGAAGCTTTCTTT.

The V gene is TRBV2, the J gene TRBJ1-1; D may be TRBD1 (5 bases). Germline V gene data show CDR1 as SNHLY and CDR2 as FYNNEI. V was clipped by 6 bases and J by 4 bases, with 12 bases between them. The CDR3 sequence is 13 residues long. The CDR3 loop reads CASSGGLGTEAFF. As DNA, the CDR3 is TGTGCCAGCAGCGGGGGGTTGGGCACTGAAGCTTTCTTT.

In DNA form, the CDR3 reads TGTGCCAGCAGTGGAGCCTACGAGCAGTACTTC. Its protein is CASSGAYEQYF. The chain recombines TRBV25-1 with TRBJ2-7; D gene ambiguous. V was shortened by 4 bases and J by 2 bases, with 3 bases between the two germline ends. This CDR3 region has 11 residues. Germline lookup yields CDR1 MGHDK and CDR2 SYGVNS.

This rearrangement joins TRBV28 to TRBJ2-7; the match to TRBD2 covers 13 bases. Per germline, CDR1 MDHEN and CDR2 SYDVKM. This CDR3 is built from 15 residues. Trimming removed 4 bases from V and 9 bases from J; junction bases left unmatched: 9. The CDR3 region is CASSSRTSGRVGQYF. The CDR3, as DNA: TGTGCCAGCAGTTCCCGGACTAGCGGGAGAGTCGGGCAGTACTTC.

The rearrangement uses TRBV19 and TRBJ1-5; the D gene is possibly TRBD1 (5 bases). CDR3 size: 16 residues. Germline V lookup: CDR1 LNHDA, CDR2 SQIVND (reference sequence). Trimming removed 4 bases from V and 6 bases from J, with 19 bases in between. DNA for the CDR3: TGTGCCAGTAGTACGTGGGGGAGCTCTCAAAGTCAGCCCCAGCATTTT. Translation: CASSTWGSSQSQPQHF.

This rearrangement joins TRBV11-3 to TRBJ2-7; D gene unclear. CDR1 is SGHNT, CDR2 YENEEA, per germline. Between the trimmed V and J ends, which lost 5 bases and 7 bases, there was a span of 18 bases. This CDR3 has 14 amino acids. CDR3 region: CASSPGLMSGEQYF. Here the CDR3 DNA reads TGTGCCAGCAGCCCTGGTCTGATGTCGGGTGAGCAGTACTTC.

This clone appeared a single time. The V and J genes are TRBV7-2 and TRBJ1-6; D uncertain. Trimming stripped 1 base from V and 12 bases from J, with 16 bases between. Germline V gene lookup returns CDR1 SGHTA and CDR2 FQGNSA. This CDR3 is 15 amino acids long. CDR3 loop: CASSLELARSQPLHF. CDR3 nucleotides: TGTGCCAGCAGCTTAGAATTGGCACGGAGCCAACCCCTCCACTTT. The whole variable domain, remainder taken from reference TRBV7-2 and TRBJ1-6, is GAGVSQSPSNKVTEKGKDVELRCDPISGHTALYWYRQSLGQGLEFLIYFQGNSAPDKSGLPSDRFSAERTGGSVSTLTIQRTQQEDSAVYLCASSLELARSQPLHFGNGTRLTVT.

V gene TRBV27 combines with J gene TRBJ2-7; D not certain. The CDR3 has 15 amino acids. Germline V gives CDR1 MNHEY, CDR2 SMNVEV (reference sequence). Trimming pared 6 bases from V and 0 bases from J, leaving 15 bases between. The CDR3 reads CASSPVGLSSYEQYF. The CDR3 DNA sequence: TGTGCCAGCAGCCCAGTAGGCTTGAGCTCCTACGAGCAGTACTTC.

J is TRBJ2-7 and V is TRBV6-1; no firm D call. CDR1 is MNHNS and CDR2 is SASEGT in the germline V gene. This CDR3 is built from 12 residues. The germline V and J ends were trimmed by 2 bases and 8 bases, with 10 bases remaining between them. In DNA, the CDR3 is TGTGCCAGCAGTGAATCCCCTCGGCAGCAGTACTTC. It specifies CASSESPRQQYF.

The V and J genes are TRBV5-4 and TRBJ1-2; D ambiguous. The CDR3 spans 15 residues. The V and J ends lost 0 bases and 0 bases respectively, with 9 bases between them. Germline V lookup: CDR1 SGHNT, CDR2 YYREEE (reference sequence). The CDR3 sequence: CASSLVLGSNYGYTF. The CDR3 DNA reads TGTGCCAGCAGCTTGGTACTGGGGTCTAACTATGGCTACACCTTC.

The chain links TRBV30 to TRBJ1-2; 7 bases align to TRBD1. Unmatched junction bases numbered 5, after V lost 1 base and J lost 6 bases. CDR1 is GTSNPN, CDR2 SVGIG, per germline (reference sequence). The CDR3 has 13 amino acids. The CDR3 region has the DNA TGTGCCTGGAGTGACCGGGACAGTCATGGCTACACCTTC. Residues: CAWSDRDSHGYTF.

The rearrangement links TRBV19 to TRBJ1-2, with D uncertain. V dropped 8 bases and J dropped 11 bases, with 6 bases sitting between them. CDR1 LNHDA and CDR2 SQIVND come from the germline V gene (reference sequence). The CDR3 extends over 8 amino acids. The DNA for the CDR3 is TGTGCCAGTTGGGGTTACACCTTC. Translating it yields CASWGYTF.

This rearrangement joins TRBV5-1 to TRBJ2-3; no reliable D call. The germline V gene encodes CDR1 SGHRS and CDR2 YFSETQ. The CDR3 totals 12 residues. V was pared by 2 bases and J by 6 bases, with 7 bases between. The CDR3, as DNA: TGCGCCAGCAGCTTAGGGCAGGATACGCAGTATTTT. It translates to CASSLGQDTQYF. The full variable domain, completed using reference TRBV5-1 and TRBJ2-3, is KAGVTQTPRYLIKTRGQQVTLSCSPISGHRSVSWYQQTPGQGLQFLFEYFSETQRNKGNFPGRFSGRQFSNSRSEMNVSTLELGDSALYLCASSLGQDTQYFGPGTRLTVL.

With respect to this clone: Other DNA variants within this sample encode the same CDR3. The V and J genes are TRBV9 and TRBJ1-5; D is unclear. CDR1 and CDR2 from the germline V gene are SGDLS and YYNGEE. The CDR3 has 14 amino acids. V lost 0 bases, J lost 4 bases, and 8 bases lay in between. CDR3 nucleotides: TGTGCCAGCAGCGTAGGTGTGGGTAATCAGCCCCAGCATTTT. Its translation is CASSVGVGNQPQHF.

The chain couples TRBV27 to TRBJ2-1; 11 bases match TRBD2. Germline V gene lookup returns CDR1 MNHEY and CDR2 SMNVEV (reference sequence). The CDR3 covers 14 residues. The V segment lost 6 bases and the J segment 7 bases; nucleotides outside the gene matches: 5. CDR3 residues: CASSLAGGLNEQFF. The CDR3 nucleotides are TGTGCCAGCAGCCTAGCGGGAGGTCTTAATGAGCAGTTCTTC.

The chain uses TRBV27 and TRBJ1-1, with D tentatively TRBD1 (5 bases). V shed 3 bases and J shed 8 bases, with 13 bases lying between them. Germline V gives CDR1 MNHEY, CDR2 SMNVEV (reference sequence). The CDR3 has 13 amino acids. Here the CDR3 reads CASSFKGLSEAFF. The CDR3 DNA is TGTGCCAGCAGTTTTAAGGGGCTATCGGAAGCTTTCTTT.

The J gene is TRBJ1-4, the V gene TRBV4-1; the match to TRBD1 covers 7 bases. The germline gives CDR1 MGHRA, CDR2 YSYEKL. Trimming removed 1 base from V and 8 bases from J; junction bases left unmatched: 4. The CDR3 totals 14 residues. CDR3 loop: CASSQVTGVEKLFF. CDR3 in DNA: TGCGCCAGCAGCCAAGTAACAGGGGTAGAAAAACTGTTTTTT.

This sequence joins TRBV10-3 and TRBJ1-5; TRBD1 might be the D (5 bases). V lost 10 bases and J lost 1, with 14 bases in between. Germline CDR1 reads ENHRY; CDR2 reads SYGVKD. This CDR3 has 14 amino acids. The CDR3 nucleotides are TGTGCCACCGGAGGGACTTCGAGCAATCAGCCCCAGCATTTT. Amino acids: CATGGTSSNQPQHF.

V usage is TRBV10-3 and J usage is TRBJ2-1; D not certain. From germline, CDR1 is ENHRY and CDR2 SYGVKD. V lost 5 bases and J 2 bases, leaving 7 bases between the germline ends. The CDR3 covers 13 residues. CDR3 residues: CAISSDPYNEQFF. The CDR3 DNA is TGTGCCATCAGTAGTGACCCCTACAATGAGCAGTTCTTC.

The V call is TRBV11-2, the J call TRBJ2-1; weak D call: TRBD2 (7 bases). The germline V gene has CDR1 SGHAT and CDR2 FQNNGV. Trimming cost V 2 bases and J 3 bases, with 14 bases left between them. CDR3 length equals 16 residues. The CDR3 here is CASSLNAGAFYNEQFF. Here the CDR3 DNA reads TGTGCCAGCAGCTTAAATGCGGGGGCTTTCTACAATGAGCAGTTCTTC.

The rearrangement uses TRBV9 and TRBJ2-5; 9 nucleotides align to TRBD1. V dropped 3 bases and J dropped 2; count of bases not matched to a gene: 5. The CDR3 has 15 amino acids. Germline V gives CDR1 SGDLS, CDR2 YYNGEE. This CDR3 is CASSADRGEQETQYF. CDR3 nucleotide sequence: TGTGCCAGCAGCGCAGACAGGGGGGAGCAAGAGACCCAGTACTTC.